These 20 T cell receptor beta chains came from one sample sequenced in a study of cytomegalovirus exposure and HLA in healthy donors. PCR used 60 Vbeta primers and 13 Jbeta primers. TCRdb keeps only in-frame clones here, not all; method: immunoSEQ multiplex PCR. The data hold 90,000 to 150,000 clones, with 55% to 75% observed a single time. What was sequenced was PBMCs. The receptors come from a woman aged 40-49 years in good health and CMV-seropositive.

Concerning this clone: Other DNA sequences in this specimen translate into the identical CDR3. J is TRBJ1-1 and V is TRBV4-3; perhaps TRBD1 as D (5 bases). Germline assignment: CDR1 LGHNA and CDR2 YSLEER. The CDR3 runs 14 residues. V shed 0 bases and J shed 4 bases, with 9 bases lying between them. CDR3 sequence reads: CASSQEGRGTEAFF. The CDR3 DNA is TGCGCCAGCAGCCAAGAGGGAAGGGGCACTGAAGCTTTCTTT.

This clone has at least ten counts. V is TRBV7-2 and J is TRBJ1-5; D call uncertain. Trimming pared 7 bases from V and 3 bases from J, leaving 16 bases between. The CDR3 runs to 15 residues. Germline V gene sequence: CDR1 SGHTA, CDR2 FQGNSA. CDR3 coding DNA: TGTGCCAGCAATGTTTTAGCGTCAGTCAATCAGCCCCAGCATTTT. Translation: CASNVLASVNQPQHF.

This clone was seen a few times. The genes are TRBV29-1 and TRBJ1-1; tentatively, D is TRBD1 (5 bases). The CDR3 is 13 amino acids. Germline CDR1 and CDR2: SQVTM and ANQGSEA. Between the trimmed V and J ends, which lost 5 bases and 2 bases, there was a span of 12 bases. The CDR3 loop reads CSVSTGTNTEAFF. In nucleotides, the CDR3 is TGCAGCGTTAGCACAGGAACAAACACTGAAGCTTTCTTT. Full variable domain (missing parts from reference TRBV29-1 and TRBJ1-1): SAVISQKPSRDICQRGTSLTIQCQVDSQVTMMFWYRQQPGQSLTLIATANQGSEATYESGFVIDKFPISRPNLTFSTLTVSNMSPEDSSIYLCSVSTGTNTEAFFGQGTRLTVV.

In its sample, this clone was seen a few times. The chain is built from TRBV7-2 and TRBJ2-5; TRBD2 matches 9 bases. The CDR3 consists of 14 residues. V gave up 2 bases and J gave up 5 bases; unmatched junction bases: 3. Germline CDR1 and CDR2: SGHTA and FQGNSA. CDR3 nucleotide sequence: TGTGCCAGCAGCTTATCTCTAGCGGGGGAGACCCAGTACTTC. Its translation is CASSLSLAGETQYF.

The chain employs TRBV2 and TRBJ2-5, with TRBD1 identical over 7 bases. CDR3 length: 16 residues. CDR1 is SNHLY and CDR2 is FYNNEI in the germline V gene. The ends lost 4 bases at V and 5 bases at J; junction bases unmatched: 13. CDR3: CASSGLLQGSRETQYF. The CDR3 nucleotides are TGTGCCAGCAGTGGGCTCCTACAGGGGTCTCGCGAGACCCAGTACTTC.

This clone was seen only a few times. This sequence joins TRBV2 and TRBJ1-6; D uncertain. The CDR3 has 14 amino acids. Trimming took off 3 bases at V and 12 bases at J, with 15 bases between the two ends. The V gene's germline CDR1 is SNHLY and CDR2 FYNNEI. The CDR3: CASSDRDPRGPLHF. CDR3 nucleotides: TGTGCCAGCAGTGACCGGGATCCCCGAGGACCCCTCCACTTT.

V is TRBV27 and J is TRBJ2-7, with TRBD1 matching over 7 bases. Germline CDR1 MNHEY, CDR2 SMNVEV (reference sequence). V lost 2 bases to trimming and J lost 2 bases; unmatched junction nucleotides: 3. The CDR3 consists of 14 residues. CDR3 in amino acids: CASSLLDRPYEQYF. The CDR3 DNA reads as TGTGCCAGCAGTTTACTGGACAGGCCCTACGAGCAGTACTTC.

This chain uses TRBV4-3 with TRBJ1-1; 11 bases line up with TRBD1. In germline, CDR1 is LGHNA, CDR2 YSLEER. This CDR3 has 16 amino acids. V shed 3 bases, J shed 1 base, and the junction held 4 bases outside the gene matches. CDR3 DNA: TGCGCCAGCAGCCACGGACAGGGGGCAGAGAACACTGAAGCTTTCTTT. Its translation is CASSHGQGAENTEAFF.

This clone came up a few times. The chain joins TRBV7-2 to TRBJ1-2; TRBD1 is a possible D gene (6 bases). V was cut by 5 bases and J by 4 bases, with 17 bases left in between. CDR3 length: 15 amino acids. Germline lookup yields CDR1 SGHTA and CDR2 FQGNSA. The CDR3 bases are TGTGCCAGCAGCCAAGACAGGTCAAATCGCTATGGCTACACCTTC. It yields the protein CASSQDRSNRYGYTF.

The chain uses TRBV9 and TRBJ2-5; 7 nucleotides agree with TRBD1. The CDR3 covers 14 residues. Trimming took 3 bases from V and 0 from J; bases not matched to a gene: 2. Germline CDR1 and CDR2: SGDLS and YYNGEE. This CDR3 reads CASSGTGYQETQYF. CDR3 DNA sequence: TGTGCCAGCAGCGGGACAGGCTACCAAGAGACCCAGTACTTC.

The chain joins TRBV9 to TRBJ1-1; 9 positions agree with TRBD1. The V and J ends lost 4 bases and 0 bases, in that order; junction bases with no gene match: 7. Per the germline V gene, CDR1 is SGDLS and CDR2 is YYNGEE. This CDR3 contains 16 residues. CDR3: CASSPGQGRLNTEAFF. For the CDR3, the DNA is TGTGCCAGCAGCCCCGGACAGGGGCGACTGAACACTGAAGCTTTCTTT.

The chain couples TRBV7-3 to TRBJ1-2, with 8 bases identical to TRBD1. The CDR3 is 14 residues long. V dropped 2 bases and J dropped 8; count of bases not matched to a gene: 7. The V gene's germline CDR1 is SGHTA and CDR2 FQGTGA. The CDR3 sequence: CASSLEGQVGGYTF. DNA of the CDR3: TGTGCCAGCAGCTTAGAGGGACAGGTGGGAGGCTACACCTTC.

The CDR3 protein is CASEWQGLRSSNQPQHF. The CDR3 DNA reads as TGTGCCAGCGAGTGGCAGGGGCTGCGCAGTAGCAATCAGCCCCAGCATTTT. The V and J genes are TRBV2 and TRBJ1-5, with a possible D match to TRBD1 (6 bases). V was shortened by 8 bases and J by 0 bases, with 20 bases between the two germline ends. Germline-derived CDR1 and CDR2 are SNHLY and FYNNEI. The CDR3 contains 17 residues.

The gene calls are TRBV18 and TRBJ1-1; TRBD1 agrees at 8 bases. The germline V gene has CDR1 KGHSH and CDR2 LQKENI. V shed 3 bases, J shed 1 base, and the junction held 4 bases outside the gene matches. This CDR3 spans 15 amino acids. DNA of the CDR3: TGTGCCAGCTCACCGACAGGGGCTCCGAACACTGAAGCTTTCTTT. Its protein is CASSPTGAPNTEAFF.

On this clone: One end of the junction is discordant with germline, which a read error may explain. The chain combines TRBV25-1 with TRBJ2-7; 7 nucleotides line up with TRBD1. CDR3 length: 13 amino acids. Germline V gives CDR1 MGHDK, CDR2 SYGVNS. The CDR3 sequence: CASSDWAAGGESF. The CDR3 nucleotides read TGTGCCAGCAGTGATTGGGCGGCAGGGGGTGAGTCCTTC.

The chain uses TRBV6-4 and TRBJ1-1; weak D call: TRBD1 (5 bases). V was shortened by 2 bases and J by 7 bases, with 14 bases between the two germline ends. This CDR3 has 14 residues. Germline V lookup: CDR1 MRHNA, CDR2 SNTAGT. In DNA form, the CDR3 reads TGTGCCAGCAGTGACGAGTGGGGCGTCTATGAAGCTTTCTTT. Protein sequence: CASSDEWGVYEAFF.

V usage is TRBV7-8 and J usage is TRBJ2-1; TRBD1 aligns across 11 bases. CDR3 length: 15 amino acids. Trimming took 2 bases from V and 4 from J; bases not matched to a gene: 1. Germline V gene lookup returns CDR1 SGHVS and CDR2 FQNEAQ. CDR3 sequence: CASSLRDRGYNEQFF. The CDR3 DNA is TGTGCCAGCAGCTTAAGGGACAGGGGGTACAATGAGCAGTTCTTC.

This chain connects TRBV2 to TRBJ1-1, with D possibly matching TRBD1 (6 bases). Trimming took 5 bases from V and 0 from J, leaving 7 bases between them. From germline, CDR1 is SNHLY and CDR2 FYNNEI. This CDR3 comprises 13 residues. The CDR3, as DNA: TGTGCCAGCAGTACAGGGTTGAACACTGAAGCTTTCTTT. Encoded protein: CASSTGLNTEAFF.

The chain links TRBV13 to TRBJ2-5; D is possibly TRBD1 (5 bases). This CDR3 region has 14 residues. The V gene lost 6 bases and the J gene lost 2 bases, with 13 bases spanning the gap. The germline CDR1 and CDR2 sequences are PRHDT and FYEKMQ (reference sequence). CDR3 DNA: TGTGCCAGCAGTTCCCGACAGCCTCAAGAGACCCAGTACTTC. Amino acid sequence: CASSSRQPQETQYF.

This clone has more than one count but fewer than ten. This chain joins TRBV9 and TRBJ2-6; 11 bases fit TRBD1. This CDR3 has 18 residues. CDR1 and CDR2 from the germline V gene are SGDLS and YYNGEE. V shed 0 bases and J 0 bases; nucleotides not matched to a gene: 2. CDR3 amino acids: CASSVEGQGASGANVLTF. In DNA, the CDR3 is TGTGCCAGCAGCGTAGAAGGACAGGGGGCCTCTGGGGCCAACGTCCTGACTTTC.